This T cell receptor (beta chain) appears in the sequencing data of a study of T cell changes during pregnancy in multiple sclerosis. In this sample, this clone turned up once. V lost 6 bases and J 5 bases, leaving 14 bases between the germline ends. This CDR3 has 13 amino acids. Per the germline V gene, CDR1 is SGHNT and CDR2 is YYREEE (reference sequence). Profiled with immunoSEQ multiplex PCR; TCRdb holds only in-frame clones, not every one. The table includes roughly 90,000 clones, around 93% detected once. This sample comprised peripheral blood, obtained in the first trimester of pregnancy. The V gene is TRBV5-4, the J gene TRBJ1-1, with D possibly TRBD1 on 6 matching bases. The source is a female donor with multiple sclerosis, enrolled in a pregnancy study. The CDR3: CASTQGPLTEAFF. CDR3 DNA sequence: TGTGCCAGCACTCAGGGGCCTCTTACTGAAGCTTTCTTT.